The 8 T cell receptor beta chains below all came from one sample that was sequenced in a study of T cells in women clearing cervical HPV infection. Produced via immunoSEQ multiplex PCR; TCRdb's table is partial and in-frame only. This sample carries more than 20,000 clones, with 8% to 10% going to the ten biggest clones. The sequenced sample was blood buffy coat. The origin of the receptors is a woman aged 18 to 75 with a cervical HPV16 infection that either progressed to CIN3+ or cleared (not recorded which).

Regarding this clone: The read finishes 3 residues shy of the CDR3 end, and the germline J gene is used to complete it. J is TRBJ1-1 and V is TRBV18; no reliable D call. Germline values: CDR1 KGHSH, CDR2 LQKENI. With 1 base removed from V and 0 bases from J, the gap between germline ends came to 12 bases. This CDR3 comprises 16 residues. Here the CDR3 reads CASSPLHSNLNTEAFF. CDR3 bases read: TGTGCCAGCTCACCACTTCACAGTAATTTGAACACTGAA.

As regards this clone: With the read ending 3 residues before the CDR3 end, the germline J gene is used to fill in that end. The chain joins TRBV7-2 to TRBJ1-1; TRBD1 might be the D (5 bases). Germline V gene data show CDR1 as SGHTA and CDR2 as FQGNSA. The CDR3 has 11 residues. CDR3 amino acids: CASSFTGWAFF. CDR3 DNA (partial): TGTGCCAGCAGCTTTACAGGATGG.

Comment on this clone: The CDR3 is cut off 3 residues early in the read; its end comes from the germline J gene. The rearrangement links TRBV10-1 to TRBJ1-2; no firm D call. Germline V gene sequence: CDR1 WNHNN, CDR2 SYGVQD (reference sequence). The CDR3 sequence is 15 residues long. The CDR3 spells CASSRTSGRFNEYTF. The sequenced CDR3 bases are TGCGCCAGCTCGCGGACTAGCGGTAGATTCAATGAG.

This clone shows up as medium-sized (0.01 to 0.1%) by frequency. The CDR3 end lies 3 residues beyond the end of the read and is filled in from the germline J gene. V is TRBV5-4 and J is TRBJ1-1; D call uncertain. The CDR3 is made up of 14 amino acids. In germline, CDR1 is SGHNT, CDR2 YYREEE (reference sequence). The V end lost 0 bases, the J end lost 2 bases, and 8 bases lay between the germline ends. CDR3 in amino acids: CASSLGPENTEAFF. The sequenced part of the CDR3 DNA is TGTGCCAGCAGCTTGGGGCCAGAAAACACTGAA.

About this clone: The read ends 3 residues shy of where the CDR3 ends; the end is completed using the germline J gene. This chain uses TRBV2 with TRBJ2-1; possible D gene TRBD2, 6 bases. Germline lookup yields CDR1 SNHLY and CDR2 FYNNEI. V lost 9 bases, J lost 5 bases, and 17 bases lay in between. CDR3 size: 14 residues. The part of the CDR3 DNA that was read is TGTGCCAGAGTACCGGGACTGGCAAACAATGAG. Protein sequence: CARVPGLANNE. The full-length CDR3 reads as CARVPGLANNEQFF.

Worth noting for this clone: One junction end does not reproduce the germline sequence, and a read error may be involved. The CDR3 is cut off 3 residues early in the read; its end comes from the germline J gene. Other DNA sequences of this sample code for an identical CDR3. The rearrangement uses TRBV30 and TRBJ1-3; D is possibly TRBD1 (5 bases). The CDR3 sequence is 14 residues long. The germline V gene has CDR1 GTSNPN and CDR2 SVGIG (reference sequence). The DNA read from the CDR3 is TGTGCCGCCCCTGGGGGGGGATCTGGAAACACG. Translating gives CAAPGGGSGNT. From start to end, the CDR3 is CAAPGGGSGNTIYF.

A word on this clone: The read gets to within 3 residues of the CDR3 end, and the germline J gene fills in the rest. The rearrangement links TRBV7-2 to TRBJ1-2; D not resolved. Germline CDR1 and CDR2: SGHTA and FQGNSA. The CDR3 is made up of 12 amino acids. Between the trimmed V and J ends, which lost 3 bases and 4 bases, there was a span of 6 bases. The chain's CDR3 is CASSLNSYGYTF. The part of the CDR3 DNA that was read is TGTGCCAGCAGCTTGAACAGCTATGGC.

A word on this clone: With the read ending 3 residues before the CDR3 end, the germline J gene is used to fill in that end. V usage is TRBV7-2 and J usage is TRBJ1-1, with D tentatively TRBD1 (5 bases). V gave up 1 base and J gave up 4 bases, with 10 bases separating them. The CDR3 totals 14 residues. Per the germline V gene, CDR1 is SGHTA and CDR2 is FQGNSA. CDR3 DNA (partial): TGTGCCAGCAGCTTAGGGTGGGGGGGCACTGAA. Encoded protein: CASSLGWGGTE. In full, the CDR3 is CASSLGWGGTEAFF.